Listed below are T cell receptor beta chains from one sample, sequenced in a study of T cell repertoires in cytomegalovirus infection. MiXCR, run by TCRdb on the reads, gives a single entry per CDR3 protein. The table has 700,000 to 900,000 distinct CDR3 sequences, 25% to 30% seen once. No antigens are known for them. Here the sequenced sample was cultured CD8+ T cells from PBMCs, taken from culture after CMV antigen stimulation. Receptors were obtained from a human donor in good health (CMV status not recorded). Some clones in this sample may be carry-over from other donors' samples. CDR3s include the opening cysteine and the closing phenylalanine or tryptophan. Each record gives: D gene, J gene, clone size, V gene, CDR3 protein, CDR3 DNA. D genes are given only for firm matches. Clone size appears in some rows only: once, few, many, or a class for an expanded clone.

NA,TRBJ2-1,few,TRBV7-9,CASSPGRGNNEQFF,TGTGCCAGCAGCCCAGGGAGAGGGAACAATGAGCAGTTCTTC
NA,TRBJ1-4,many,TRBV7-2,CASSRSRLGEKLFF,TGTGCCAGCAGCCGCAGTAGGTTGGGTGAAAAACTGTTTTTT
NA,TRBJ2-7,NA,TRBV6-5,CASSQDNYEQYF,TGTGCCAGCAGCCAGGACAATTACGAGCAGTACTTC
TRBD1,TRBJ1-1,NA,TRBV6-2/TRBV6-3,CASRYNIRDSGNTEAFF,TGTGCCAGCAGGTATAACATAAGGGACAGTGGGAACACTGAAGCTTTCTTT
NA,TRBJ2-7,NA,TRBV12-3/TRBV12-4,CASSLGILYEQYF,TGTGCCAGCAGTTTAGGGATACTATACGAGCAGTACTTC
NA,TRBJ1-2,NA,TRBV6-5,CASSNTLGEGLLGYTF,TGTGCCAGCAGTAATACGCTGGGAGAGGGGCTTCTTGGCTACACCTTC
TRBD1,TRBJ2-7,few,TRBV7-6,CASSPRTGVWSYEQYF,TGTGCCAGCAGTCCCCGGACAGGGGTTTGGAGCTACGAGCAGTACTTC
NA,TRBJ1-1,few,TRBV12-3/TRBV12-4,CASSLAGGDLAFF,TGTGCCAGCAGTTTAGCGGGGGGGGATTTGGCTTTCTTT
NA,TRBJ1-2,few,TRBV4-1,CASSQTSGEYGYTF,TGCGCCAGCAGCCAGACTTCAGGGGAGTATGGCTACACCTTC
TRBD1,TRBJ1-2,NA,TRBV12-3/TRBV12-4,CASSPNRGLDSGYTF,TGTGCCAGCAGTCCAAACAGGGGGTTAGATTCTGGCTACACCTTC
NA,TRBJ1-1,few,TRBV7-8,CASSLVLDTEAFF,TGTGCCAGCAGCTTAGTTTTGGACACTGAAGCTTTCTTT
NA,TRBJ2-3,few,TRBV4-3,CASSPVAGNTDTQYF,TGCGCCAGCAGCCCGGTGGCGGGAAACACAGATACGCAGTATTTT
NA,TRBJ1-4,many,TRBV10-3,CAISESDTTNEKLFF,TGTGCCATCAGTGAGTCGGATACAACTAATGAAAAACTGTTTTTT
NA,TRBJ1-1,few,TRBV6-1,CASSPLTANTEAFF,TGTGCCAGCAGCCCTTTGACAGCGAACACTGAAGCTTTCTTT
NA,TRBJ1-2,NA,TRBV25-1,CASSEWGGYYGYTF,TGTGCCAGCAGTGAATGGGGTGGATACTATGGCTACACCTTC
TRBD1,TRBJ2-1,many,TRBV11-2,CASSIGQGGYNEQFF,TGTGCCAGCAGCATCGGACAGGGGGGGTACAATGAGCAGTTCTTC